Detailed here is one T cell receptor beta chain. Indicated treatment: roughly 19 received Ad26.COV2.S at low or high dose, single or two shots; roughly 5 received placebo; per-sample allocation not given. Collection of the samples took place on day 63 after the first injection of vaccine or placebo. These data belong to a study of Ad26.COV2.S vaccination and SARS-CoV-2 variants. Assay: immunoSEQ multiplex PCR; the TCRdb copy retains only in-frame clones and omits some. The profile shows some 520,000 clones, roughly 89% of them singletons. V was cut by 6 bases and J by 13 bases, with 16 bases left in between. The CDR3 is 12 amino acids. Germline CDR1 is MNHEY and CDR2 is SVGEGT.

The chain carries TRBV6-2 or TRBV6-3 and TRBJ2-4, with no clear D. Here the sequenced sample was peripheral blood, taken in a trial of Ad26.COV2.S vaccine versus placebo. The source of this sequence is a person aged 18-60 years who received the Ad26.COV2.S COVID-19 vaccine or a placebo. The CDR3 sequence: CASSQHQTLQYF. The CDR3 region has the DNA TGTGCCAGCAGCCAACACCAAACACTCCAGTACTTC.